Listed below are T cell receptor beta chains from one sample, sequenced in a study of CD8 T cells in Susac syndrome. TCRdb re-called the immunoSEQ multiplex PCR reads with MiXCR, one entry per CDR3 protein. The data show about 110,000 distinct CDR3 sequences, 95% to 98% seen once. The sequenced sample was CD4+ T cells from PBMCs. These receptors all stem from a human donor in good health. Both conserved end residues are part of each CDR3. A D gene is named only where the DNA matches it firmly. The listing skips clone size in some rows; elsewhere it reads once, few, many or a size class.

CASSVGEETQYF	TGTGCCAGCAGCGTGGGAGAAGAGACCCAGTACTTC	TRBJ2-5	TRBV9	-	-
CASSSSGTFSNSPLHF	TGTGCCAGCAGCTCCTCCGGGACATTCTCTAATTCACCCCTCCACTTT	TRBJ1-6	TRBV9	once	-
CASSLVQPNEQFF	TGCGCCAGCAGCTTGGTTCAGCCCAATGAGCAGTTCTTC	TRBJ2-1	TRBV5-1	once	-
CASSPTSGREQYF	TGTGCCAGCAGCCCGACTAGCGGGCGAGAGCAGTACTTC	TRBJ2-7	TRBV7-2	-	TRBD2
CSAALATSGSKETQYF	TGCAGTGCTGCCCTAGCGACTAGCGGGAGCAAAGAGACCCAGTACTTC	TRBJ2-5	TRBV20-1	-	TRBD2
CSAYRGIGYTF	TGCAGTGCTTACAGGGGGATTGGCTACACCTTC	TRBJ1-2	TRBV20-1	once	TRBD1
CSALPGGGRKETQYF	TGCAGTGCCCTCCCCGGTGGGGGCAGAAAAGAGACCCAGTACTTC	TRBJ2-5	TRBV20-1	-	-
CASSLVVNNEQFF	TGCGCCAGCAGCTTGGTGGTTAACAATGAGCAGTTCTTC	TRBJ2-1	TRBV5-1	-	-
CASSPEGRERETQYF	TGTGCCAGCAGTCCCGAGGGTAGGGAACGAGAGACCCAGTACTTC	TRBJ2-5	TRBV12-3/TRBV12-4	-	-
CASSLLAGPGEQYF	TGTGCCAGCAGTTTATTGGCAGGGCCTGGGGAGCAGTACTTC	TRBJ2-7	TRBV12-3/TRBV12-4	-	-
CASSTDNSWSSYEQYF	TGCGCCAGCAGCACGGATAACTCCTGGAGCTCCTACGAGCAGTACTTC	TRBJ2-7	TRBV5-1	-	-
CASTPSRRAGNYEQYF	TGTGCCAGCACCCCTTCCCGCAGGGCGGGGAACTACGAGCAGTACTTC	TRBJ2-7	TRBV27	once	-
CSVEDLIRLAGKQETQYF	TGCAGCGTTGAAGATCTTATCCGACTAGCGGGGAAGCAAGAGACCCAGTACTTC	TRBJ2-5	TRBV29-1	-	TRBD2
CASSYDRDTEAFF	TGTGCCAGCAGCTATGACAGGGACACTGAAGCTTTCTTT	TRBJ1-1	TRBV6-5	-	TRBD1
CSARGTGSNQPQHF	TGCAGTGCTAGGGGGACAGGGAGCAATCAGCCCCAGCATTTT	TRBJ1-5	TRBV20-1	-	TRBD1
CASSPPTGITEAFF	TGTGCCAGCAGCCCCCCGACAGGGATCACTGAAGCTTTCTTT	TRBJ1-1	TRBV7-9	-	TRBD1
CASSQDVREVYEQYF	TGTGCCAGCAGCCAAGATGTCAGGGAGGTGTACGAGCAGTACTTC	TRBJ2-7	TRBV3-1	-	-
CASSSRSTNEKLFF	TGTGCCAGTAGTAGCAGGAGTACAAATGAAAAACTGTTTTTT	TRBJ1-4	TRBV19	-	-
CASSQDTGGATAYEQYF	TGTGCCAGCAGCCAAGATACGGGGGGAGCCACAGCTTACGAGCAGTACTTC	TRBJ2-7	TRBV4-2	-	TRBD2
CASSLEGANSPLHF	TGCGCCAGCAGCTTGGAAGGGGCAAATTCACCCCTCCACTTT	TRBJ1-6	TRBV5-1	-	-
CASSLWSGMNTEAFF	TGTGCCAGCAGTTTATGGTCGGGTATGAACACTGAAGCTTTCTTT	TRBJ1-1	TRBV12-3/TRBV12-4	once	-
CASSLKGEAFF	TGTGCCAGCAGCTTAAAGGGTGAAGCTTTCTTT	TRBJ1-1	TRBV3-1	-	-
CASSAIQGAEAFF	TGTGCCAGCAGTGCCATACAGGGGGCTGAAGCTTTCTTT	TRBJ1-1	TRBV6-1	-	TRBD1
CASSPRGWGNQPQHF	TGTGCCAGCAGTCCCCGGGGGTGGGGCAATCAGCCCCAGCATTTT	TRBJ1-5	TRBV28	-	-
CAWTQTPSNTGELFF	TGTGCCTGGACACAGACTCCTTCGAACACCGGGGAGCTGTTTTTT	TRBJ2-2	TRBV30	-	-
CASSSSVYEQYF	TGTGCCAGCAGTTCTAGCGTATACGAGCAGTACTTC	TRBJ2-7	TRBV28	-	-
CASSKDRGEGYTF	TGTGCCAGCAGCAAGGACAGGGGAGAAGGCTACACCTTC	TRBJ1-2	TRBV28	-	TRBD1
CASSQADPRTRGTDTQYF	TGCGCCAGCAGCCAAGCCGACCCCCGAACTAGGGGCACAGATACGCAGTATTTT	TRBJ2-3	TRBV4-3	-	-
CASSQFSGRTYEQYF	TGTGCCAGCAGCCAGTTTAGCGGGAGGACCTACGAGCAGTACTTC	TRBJ2-7	TRBV12-3/TRBV12-4	-	TRBD2
CAAPRHSPLHF	TGTGCCGCCCCTCGGCATTCACCCCTCCACTTT	TRBJ1-6	TRBV5-6	-	-
CASSYSIGRDNSPLHF	TGTGCCAGCAGTTACTCCATCGGGAGAGATAATTCACCCCTCCACTTT	TRBJ1-6	TRBV6-5	-	-
CASSLATGFNTEAFF	TGTGCCAGCAGTTTGGCGACAGGGTTTAACACTGAAGCTTTCTTT	TRBJ1-1	TRBV28	-	TRBD1
CASSVGGPVNYGYTF	TGTGCCAGCAGCGTAGGAGGGCCCGTCAACTATGGCTACACCTTC	TRBJ1-2	TRBV9	-	-
CASSFAGAYEQYF	TGTGCCAGCAGTTTTGCAGGGGCCTACGAGCAGTACTTC	TRBJ2-7	TRBV28	-	-
CSVEDRVRRPYEQYF	TGCAGCGTTGAAGATCGAGTCAGGAGGCCCTACGAGCAGTACTTC	TRBJ2-7	TRBV29-1	once	-
CSVVASGRGEQFF	TGCAGCGTTGTTGCTAGCGGGAGAGGTGAGCAGTTCTTC	TRBJ2-1	TRBV29-1	-	TRBD2
CASSPRDRANVLTF	TGTGCCAGCAGCCCGCGGGACAGGGCCAACGTCCTGACTTTC	TRBJ2-6	TRBV7-2	-	-
CASSLDGPRGTQYF	TGTGCCAGCAGCTTAGACGGCCCGCGAGGGACCCAGTACTTC	TRBJ2-5	TRBV7-2	-	-
CSATPGHQNTEAFF	TGCAGTGCTACGCCGGGACACCAGAACACTGAAGCTTTCTTT	TRBJ1-1	TRBV20-1	once	-
CASSGSDKFYEQYF	TGTGCCAGCAGCGGGTCCGATAAATTTTACGAGCAGTACTTC	TRBJ2-7	TRBV9	-	-
CASSLPSTGEAKNIQYF	TGTGCCAGCAGCTTACCTTCGACAGGAGAGGCCAAAAACATTCAGTACTTC	TRBJ2-4	TRBV7-8	-	-
CSASRTVSYEQYF	TGCAGTGCTAGTCGAACAGTTTCCTACGAGCAGTACTTC	TRBJ2-7	TRBV20-1	-	-
CASKRGDGSPLHF	TGTGCCAGCAAAAGGGGGGACGGATCACCCCTCCACTTT	TRBJ1-6	TRBV12-3/TRBV12-4	-	-
CAISERSSYEQYF	TGTGCCATCAGTGAGCGGAGCTCCTACGAGCAGTACTTC	TRBJ2-7	TRBV10-3	-	-
CSVIPLGRYEQYF	TGCAGCGTTATTCCGCTAGGACGCTACGAGCAGTACTTC	TRBJ2-7	TRBV29-1	-	-
CAWNDFGGGGYTF	TGTGCCTGGAATGATTTTGGAGGAGGTGGCTACACCTTC	TRBJ1-2	TRBV30	-	-
CATSSSGRSDTQYF	TGTGCCACCAGCAGTAGCGGGAGGTCAGATACGCAGTATTTT	TRBJ2-3	TRBV15	-	TRBD2
CASSLRDAGYGYTF	TGTGCCAGCAGCCTACGGGATGCGGGCTATGGCTACACCTTC	TRBJ1-2	TRBV3-1	-	-
CASSELVPRTGGLKTQYF	TGTGCCAGCAGTGAATTGGTTCCTCGGACAGGGGGCTTAAAGACCCAGTACTTC	TRBJ2-5	TRBV2	once	TRBD1
CASSPGRGNSPLHF	TGTGCCAGTTCACCGGGACGGGGGAATTCACCCCTCCACTTT	TRBJ1-6	TRBV19	-	-
CASSLGSSANIQYF	TGTGCCAGCAGCTTAGGAAGTAGTGCGAACATTCAGTACTTC	TRBJ2-4	TRBV7-9	-	-
CASSLDRDGAQYF	TGTGCCAGCAGTTTGGACAGGGACGGGGCCCAGTACTTC	TRBJ2-5	TRBV12-3/TRBV12-4	-	TRBD1
CASSDGLAAFLDEQFF	TGTGCCAGCAGCGATGGACTAGCGGCATTCTTAGATGAGCAGTTCTTC	TRBJ2-1	TRBV7-9	-	TRBD2
CSVVGHGLNTEAFF	TGCAGCGTCGTGGGACACGGGTTGAACACTGAAGCTTTCTTT	TRBJ1-1	TRBV29-1	-	-
CASSLVPNQPQHF	TGTGCCAGCAGCTTAGTCCCGAATCAGCCCCAGCATTTT	TRBJ1-5	TRBV11-2	-	-
CASSLVPAQETQYF	TGTGCCAGCAGCTTAGTGCCAGCACAAGAGACCCAGTACTTC	TRBJ2-5	TRBV7-2	once	-